The source of this T cell receptor beta chain is a study of T cell responses to AZD1222 COVID-19 vaccine. Turning to the study itself: Second-dose intervals near 4 or 12 weeks were combined. Study observations and caveats: Repertoires were obtained only post-peak T cell response.

Remarks on this clone: Its antigen remains unidentified.

The assay was immunoSEQ multiplex PCR, and TCRdb's table has in-frame clones only and misses some. This sample has more than 130,000 clones, with 90% found just once. V dropped 1 base and J dropped 8; count of bases not matched to a gene: 6. The CDR3 contains 15 residues. CDR1 and CDR2 (germline): LNHDA, SQIVND (reference sequence). The V and J genes are TRBV19 and TRBJ2-1, with 9 bases that match TRBD1. This specimen was peripheral blood, taken on day 0 of AZD1222 vaccination. The source of this sequence is an adult in good health. CDR3 sequence reads: CASSIGGTGFDEQFF. The DNA of the CDR3 is TGTGCCAGTAGTATAGGGGGGACAGGGTTTGATGAGCAGTTCTTC.